The clone carrying this TCR beta chain was found a few times. Its target is not known. The sample belongs to a study of T cell responses to AZD1222 COVID-19 vaccine. TCRdb's copy holds only in-frame clones and misses some; the assay was immunoSEQ multiplex PCR. The sample includes some 150,000 clones, about 92% seen only once; the top ten take roughly 4.5%. The V end lost 5 bases, the J end lost 3 bases, and 8 bases lay between the germline ends. Germline CDR1 and CDR2: MDHEN and SYDVKM. CDR3 length equals 13 residues. Study-wide findings and caveats: Among those given AZD1222, only five to seven were seropositive at baseline.

Sequencing was performed on peripheral blood, taken on day 0 of MenACWY control vaccination. The chain carries TRBV28 and TRBJ1-3; D is uncertain. This receptor was obtained from an adult in good health. The CDR3 sequence is CASSPYNGNTIYF. For the CDR3, the DNA is TGTGCCAGCAGTCCATATAATGGAAACACCATATATTTT.